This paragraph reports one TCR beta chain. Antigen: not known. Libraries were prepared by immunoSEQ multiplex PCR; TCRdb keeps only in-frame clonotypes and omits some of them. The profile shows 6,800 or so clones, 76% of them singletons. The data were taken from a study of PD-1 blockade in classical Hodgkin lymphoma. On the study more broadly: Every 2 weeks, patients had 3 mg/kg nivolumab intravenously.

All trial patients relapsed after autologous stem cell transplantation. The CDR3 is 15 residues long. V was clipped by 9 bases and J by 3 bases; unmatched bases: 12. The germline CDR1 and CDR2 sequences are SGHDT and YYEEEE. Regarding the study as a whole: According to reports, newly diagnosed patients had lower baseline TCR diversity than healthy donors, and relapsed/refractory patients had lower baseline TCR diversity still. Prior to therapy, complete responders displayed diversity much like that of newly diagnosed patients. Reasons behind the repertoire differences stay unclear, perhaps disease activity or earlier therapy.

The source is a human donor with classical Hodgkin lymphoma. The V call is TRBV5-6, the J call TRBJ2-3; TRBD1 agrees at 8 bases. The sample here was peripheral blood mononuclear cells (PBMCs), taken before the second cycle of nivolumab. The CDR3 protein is CATAPWDRRTDTQYF. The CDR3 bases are TGTGCCACCGCCCCTTGGGACAGGCGGACAGATACGCAGTATTTT.